This T cell receptor (beta chain) stems from a study of cytomegalovirus exposure and HLA in healthy donors. Findings and caveats of the study: Relative to the approximately 680-donor mean, N-insertions were reportedly fewer in an Asian-associated ancestry cluster in a later analysis. Only CMV serostatus was available as immune exposure information. V segments that were indistinguishable, TRBV6-2 and TRBV6-3 among them, were omitted from analysis. Accurate prediction of HLA-A and HLA-B alleles (for most subjects) was reportedly achieved from TCR beta sequences.

The PCR made use of 60 Vbeta and 13 Jbeta primers. The data were produced by immunoSEQ multiplex PCR, yet TCRdb's version contains in-frame clones alone and is incomplete. The data show fewer than 200,000 clones, around 68% seen once. Points on this clone: Its antigen is unidentified.

The CDR3 consists of 16 residues. Germline CDR1 is LGHNA and CDR2 is YSLEER. V lost 4 bases and J 9 bases, leaving 19 bases between the germline ends. The chain couples TRBV4-3 to TRBJ1-6; D may be TRBD1 (5 bases). This clonotype originated in a woman in her thirties or forties in good health and CMV-seropositive. The material sequenced was PBMCs. The CDR3 DNA sequence: TGCGCCAGCAGCCCCCGTGGCGAGAATAGGGGTTCACCCCTCCACTTT. The encoded protein is CASSPRGENRGSPLHF.